Presented here are 2 T cell receptor beta chains from one specimen sequenced in a study of control samples from healthy donors and cancer patients. Sequencing used immunoSEQ multiplex PCR; TCRdb keeps in-frame clones, though not all of them. The table records around 77,000 clones, 85% to 95% of them present only once. The sequenced sample was blood. The receptors originated from a woman aged 60-75 years in good health.

This clone was seen only a few times. CDR3 nucleotide sequence: TGTGCCAGCAGTTTTAACAGCCTATCCTACGAGCAGTACTTC. Amino acids: CASSFNSLSYEQYF. The V call is TRBV27, the J call TRBJ2-7, with unresolved D. Per germline, CDR1 MNHEY and CDR2 SMNVEV (reference sequence). The CDR3 runs to 14 residues. Deletions cut 3 bases from V and 1 base from J, with 10 bases between.

This clone came up once. The chain uses TRBV5-6 and TRBJ1-2; TRBD1 agrees at 10 bases. CDR3 length: 15 residues. V lost 4 bases, J lost 4 bases, and 7 bases stayed unmatched. CDR1 is SGHDT and CDR2 is YYEEEE in the germline V gene. Here the CDR3 reads CASSPDRGRSYGYTF. The CDR3 nucleotides read TGTGCCAGCAGCCCAGACAGGGGGCGCAGCTATGGCTACACCTTC.